This TCR beta chain appears in the sequencing data of a study of breast tumors, draining lymph nodes, adjacent tissues. Findings and limits, study-wide: Tumors had less TCR diversity than lymph nodes, more than nontumor tissue. Compared with basal-like, luminal-like tumors shared significantly more repertoire with nontumor tissue. Findings are consistent with lymph node origin and intratumoral expansion of most tumor T cells.

Germline-derived CDR1 and CDR2 are SGHNT and YYREEE (reference sequence). CDR3 length equals 15 residues. V lost 0 bases and J 5 bases, leaving 15 bases between the germline ends. TCRdb passed the multiplex PCR reads through MiXCR, listing each CDR3 protein once. Of roughly 220,000 distinct CDR3 sequences listed, about 34% are singletons. Axillary draining lymph nodes of breast cancer patients supplied the node samples. This clonotype showed up many times. What it binds is not known. The source is a female donor with breast cancer. Some clones in this sample may be carry-over from other donors' samples. The J gene is TRBJ2-7, the V gene TRBV5-4, with D possibly called TRBD1 or TRBD2 (6 bases each). Sequencing was performed on axillary lymph node tissue. The CDR3 sequence: CASSLAGGQRNEQYF. In DNA, the CDR3 is TGTGCCAGCAGCTTGGCTGGGGGGCAACGGAACGAGCAGTACTTC.